This passage covers 12 T cell receptor beta chains from one sample sequenced in a study of radiotherapy plus CTLA-4 blockade in lung cancer. The repertoire was sequenced with immunoSEQ multiplex PCR; TCRdb's copy has only in-frame clones and lacks some. In the table there are tens of thousands of clones, around 87% of which are singletons. Sequenced here: peripheral blood, sampled from a patient treated with radiotherapy plus ipilimumab. Receptor source: a human donor with non-small cell lung cancer who had stable disease on radiotherapy plus ipilimumab.

The V call is TRBV27, the J call TRBJ2-3, with 11 positions matching TRBD2. Germline V gene lookup returns CDR1 MNHEY and CDR2 SMNVEV (reference sequence). This CDR3 comprises 15 residues. The trim removed 5 bases at V and 0 bases at J, leaving 1 base unmatched. Here the CDR3 DNA reads TGTGCCAGCAGTAGGACTAGCGGGAGCACAGATACGCAGTATTTT. As protein: CASSRTSGSTDTQYF.

This chain uses TRBV6-5 with TRBJ1-1; D gene uncertain. The ends were cut back, 6 bases at V and 1 base at J, with 9 bases in the middle. Germline-derived CDR1 and CDR2 are MNHEY and SVGAGI. CDR3 length equals 13 residues. CDR3 in amino acids: CASRMAGNTEAFF. The CDR3 DNA reads TGTGCCAGCAGGATGGCAGGGAACACTGAAGCTTTCTTT.

The chain employs TRBV2 and TRBJ1-4, with a weak D call TRBD1 (5 bases). V lost 4 bases, J lost 7 bases, and 13 bases lay in between. CDR3 length equals 14 residues. Germline values: CDR1 SNHLY, CDR2 FYNNEI. The CDR3 DNA reads TGTGCCAGCAGTGTTGGAGGGACCGGTGAAAAACTGTTTTTT. Translation gives CASSVGGTGEKLFF. Complete variable domain (other parts from reference TRBV2 and TRBJ1-4): EPEVTQTPSHQVTQMGQEVILRCVPISNHLYFYWYRQILGQKVEFLVSFYNNEISEKSEIFDDQFSVERPDGSNFTLKIRSTKLEDSAMYFCASSVGGTGEKLFFGSGTQLSVL.

The CDR3 nucleotides are TGTGCCAGCAGCTTAGCGGGGGTTAACAATGAGCAGTTCTTC. As protein: CASSLAGVNNEQFF. The chain has TRBV7-9 and TRBJ2-1; D might be TRBD1 or TRBD2, each matching 5 bases. The CDR3 extends over 14 amino acids. Trimming cost V 0 bases and J 5 bases, with 8 bases left between them. Germline V CDR1 and CDR2: SEHNR, FQNEAQ (reference sequence).

The rearrangement joins TRBV9 to TRBJ1-2; 7 positions agree with TRBD1. CDR1 and CDR2 from the germline V gene are SGDLS and YYNGEE. This CDR3 has 14 residues. Trimming cost V 0 bases and J 6 bases; bases outside gene matches: 5. As DNA, the CDR3 is TGTGCCAGCAGCGTAGTCACAGGGGTGGATGGCTACACCTTC. Residues: CASSVVTGVDGYTF.

The chain has TRBV11-2 and TRBJ2-5; D possibly corresponds to TRBD2 (7 bases). Trimming took off 4 bases at V and 2 bases at J, with 14 bases between the two ends. Germline loops: CDR1 SGHAT, CDR2 FQNNGV. CDR3 length: 15 residues. DNA for the CDR3: TGTGCCAGCAGCTCGGGGGGCCGCATACAAGAGACCCAGTACTTC. Encoded protein: CASSSGGRIQETQYF.

This rearrangement joins TRBV6-1 to TRBJ2-6; D is ambiguous. The V gene's germline CDR1 is MNHNS and CDR2 SASEGT. CDR3 size: 15 residues. Trimming removed 1 base from V and 1 base from J, with 5 bases in between. Here the CDR3 DNA reads TGTGCCAGCAGTGAAGTAGGGTCTGGGGCCAACGTCCTGACTTTC. It translates to CASSEVGSGANVLTF.

The chain has TRBV2 and TRBJ2-3; possible D gene TRBD1, 6 bases. CDR1 and CDR2 (germline): SNHLY, FYNNEI. The CDR3 runs 12 residues. V lost 5 bases, J lost 6 bases, and 9 bases lay in between. This chain's CDR3 is CASSLTGDTQYF. The CDR3 nucleotides read TGTGCCAGCAGTTTAACAGGGGATACGCAGTATTTT.

The CDR3 nucleotides are TGTGCCAGCAGCCAAGATCGACTAGATACGCAGTATTTT. This translates into CASSQDRLDTQYF. The chain carries TRBV14 and TRBJ2-3; no clear D. Germline lookup yields CDR1 SGHDN and CDR2 FVKESK. The CDR3 length is 13 residues. Trimming shortened V by 0 bases and J by 5 bases, and 6 bases separated the two germline ends.

V gene TRBV23-1 combines with J gene TRBJ2-3; D not certain. TRBV23-1 is an ORF, and what it does is uncertain. V was clipped by 7 bases and J by 8 bases, with 10 bases between them. The CDR3 contains 11 residues. The chain's CDR3 is CASNQRGTQYF. CDR3 DNA sequence: TGCGCCAGCAACCAGAGAGGTACGCAGTATTTT.

The V gene is TRBV18, the J gene TRBJ1-5; D ambiguous. CDR1 and CDR2 (germline): KGHSH, LQKENI. The CDR3 is 13 amino acids. V gave up 3 bases and J gave up 6 bases, with 9 bases separating them. This chain's CDR3 is CASSPSRAQPQHF. CDR3 sequence (DNA): TGTGCCAGCTCACCCTCGAGGGCTCAGCCCCAGCATTTT.

The V and J genes are TRBV21-1 and TRBJ2-1; TRBD1 is taken as the D call from the table, unchecked against the DNA. TRBV21-1 is described as a pseudogene. This CDR3 is built from 17 residues. The CDR3 protein is CASSRDRGGSSYNEQFF. The CDR3 DNA reads TGTGCCAGCAGCAGGGACAGGGGGGGGAGCTCCTACAATGAGCAGTTCTTC.